The 25 T cell receptor beta chains in this list originate from one sample, sequenced in a study of regulatory T cells in long-lasting Graves disease. iRepertoire HTBI primers and Arm-PCR of CDR3 regions built TCR beta libraries. TCRdb analysed the multiplex PCR reads with MiXCR anew, one entry per CDR3 protein. In the table there are roughly 610,000 distinct CDR3 sequences, about 15% of which are singletons. Time point defined: newly diagnosed GD, antithyroid drugs for less than 3 months. Extracted RNA from PBMCs served as the source of the TCR library. The data were also submitted as part of a second study, on T cells in Graves' hyperthyroidism and ophthalmopathy.

The specimen was peripheral blood mononuclear cells (PBMCs), collected at new diagnosis, from a patient treated with antithyroid drugs. The receptor set was obtained from a man aged 18 to 35 with Graves disease.

This clonotype was counted many times. This chain joins TRBV2 and TRBJ2-1; no reliable D call. The CDR3 covers 12 residues. CDR1 and CDR2 from the germline V gene are SNHLY and FYNNEI. This CDR3 is CALIILSNEQFF. The CDR3 nucleotides read TGTGCACTTATAATCCTGAGCAATGAGCAGTTCTTC.

At least ten counts were recorded for this clonotype. The genes are TRBV27 and TRBJ2-5; D possibly corresponds to TRBD1 (6 bases). The CDR3 is 15 residues long. Germline assignment: CDR1 MNHEY and CDR2 SMNVEV (reference sequence). Trimming took 5 bases from V and 3 from J, leaving 16 bases between them. The CDR3 loop is CASSPSGQIKETQYF. The CDR3 DNA reads as TGTGCCAGCAGTCCATCCGGACAGATCAAAGAGACCCAGTACTTC.

This clonotype was seen only a few times. The chain has TRBV27 and TRBJ2-1; D is undetermined. The germline V and J ends were trimmed by 4 bases and 3 bases, with 7 bases remaining between them. CDR3 size: 13 residues. Germline V gene data show CDR1 as MNHEY and CDR2 as SMNVEV (reference sequence). In DNA form, the CDR3 reads TGTGCCAGCAGTTCATATCTCTACAATGAGCAGTTCTTC. Protein: CASSSYLYNEQFF.

This clonotype appeared a few times. The V and J genes are TRBV18 and TRBJ2-6; 10 bases align to TRBD1. CDR3 size: 16 residues. After removal of 2 bases from V and 2 bases from J, the junction contained 0 bases not matched to a gene. CDR1 is KGHSH, CDR2 LQKENI, per germline. For the CDR3, the DNA is TGTGCCAGCTCACCAGGACAGGGGGCTGGGGCCAACGTCCTGACTTTC. Protein product: CASSPGQGAGANVLTF.

This clonotype was seen at least ten times. The chain combines TRBV6-1 with TRBJ2-7; 10 positions match TRBD1. J was trimmed by 6 bases and V by 7 bases; bases with no gene match: 12. Germline CDR1 and CDR2: MNHNS and SASEGT. This CDR3 region has 15 residues. CDR3 loop: CASTRRDRGTLEQYF. CDR3 in DNA: TGTGCCAGCACCCGACGGGACAGGGGTACCCTCGAGCAGTACTTC.

V gene TRBV7-6 combines with J gene TRBJ1-3; D call uncertain. The CDR3 is 15 residues long. V was pared by 2 bases and J by 0 bases, with 8 bases between. Germline CDR1 reads SGHVS; CDR2 reads FNYEAQ. The CDR3: CASSLRAGSGNTIYF. The CDR3 bases are TGTGCCAGCAGCTTACGGGCAGGCTCTGGAAACACCATATATTTT.

The chain uses TRBV6-1 and TRBJ2-1; D tentatively reads TRBD1 or TRBD2 (6 bases each). CDR3 length: 15 residues. V lost 3 bases, J lost 9 bases, and 18 bases lay in between. Germline V gives CDR1 MNHNS, CDR2 SASEGT. CDR3 amino acids: CASSEGEAGTIEQFF. The CDR3 region has the DNA TGTGCCAGCAGTGAGGGGGAGGCGGGGACAATTGAGCAGTTCTTC.

The rearrangement links TRBV7-9 to TRBJ2-1; TRBD2 matches 10 bases. From germline, CDR1 is SEHNR and CDR2 FQNEAQ (reference sequence). The CDR3 has 15 amino acids. The V and J ends lost 6 bases and 7 bases, in that order; junction bases with no gene match: 9. The CDR3 bases are TGTGCCAGCAGTGTAACTAGCGGGAATTCTAATGAGCAGTTCTTC. Its protein is CASSVTSGNSNEQFF.

V is TRBV10-3 and J is TRBJ2-7, with D perhaps being TRBD1 or TRBD2 (5 bases each). Germline-derived CDR1 and CDR2 are ENHRY and SYGVKD. V lost 7 bases, J lost 5 bases, and 15 bases lay in between. CDR3 length: 13 amino acids. CDR3 amino acids: CAITGTLGNEQYF. The CDR3 nucleotides are TGTGCCATCACCGGGACCCTAGGAAACGAGCAGTACTTC.

The sample holds many counts of this clonotype. This chain uses TRBV12-3 or TRBV12-4 with TRBJ2-1; TRBD1 matches 10 bases. The CDR3 contains 15 residues. The trim removed 5 bases at V and 7 bases at J, leaving 8 bases unmatched. The DNA for the CDR3 is TGTGCCAGCAGTCGACAGGGGGCTGAGTATAATGAGCAGTTCTTC. It is translated as CASSRQGAEYNEQFF.

This clonotype turned up a few times. Being one base from a much bigger clone, this may be a read error. This rearrangement joins TRBV3-1 to TRBJ2-4; tentatively, D is TRBD1 or TRBD2 (5 bases each). Germline V CDR1 and CDR2: LGHDT, YNNKEL (reference sequence). This CDR3 is built from 16 residues. The CDR3 nucleotides are TGTACCAGCAGCCGAGGGGTATCGCTGGCCAAAAACATTCAGTACTTC. The encoded protein is CTSSRGVSLAKNIQYF.

About this clonotype itself: A much larger clonotype is one base distant, so this may be a read error. V and J are TRBV6-9 and TRBJ2-5; 11 bases match TRBD2. The CDR3 has 15 residues. V gave up 4 bases and J gave up 9 bases; unmatched junction bases: 10. Germline CDR1 is MNHGY and CDR2 is SVAAGI. CDR3 residues: CASSSTSGSTEAQYF. For the CDR3, the DNA is TGTGCCAGCAGTTCCACTAGCGGGAGCACCGAGGCCCAGTACTTC.

This clonotype occurred many times. The genes are TRBV7-8 and TRBJ1-5; a possible D gene is TRBD1 (6 bases). CDR3 length: 16 amino acids. Trimming left V 5 bases short and J 4 bases short, with 18 bases between. The germline V gene has CDR1 SGHVS and CDR2 FQNEAQ. CDR3 bases: TGTGCCAGCAGCCGTACAGGGCTGGGCCAAAATCAGCCCCAGCATTTT. It yields the protein CASSRTGLGQNQPQHF.

The CDR3 region is CSAMKDGADQPQHF. The DNA for the CDR3 is TGCAGTGCGATGAAGGATGGAGCCGATCAGCCCCAGCATTTT. V usage is TRBV20-1 and J usage is TRBJ1-5; no firm D call. Germline values: CDR1 DFQATT, CDR2 SNEGSKA (reference sequence). This CDR3 region has 14 residues. V lost 6 bases to trimming and J lost 5 bases, with 17 bases between them.

This clonotype occurred many times. The chain recombines TRBV6-1 with TRBJ1-6; 7 bases fit TRBD1. The germline gives CDR1 MNHNS, CDR2 SASEGT. The CDR3 runs to 17 residues. J was trimmed by 8 bases and V by 5 bases; bases with no gene match: 15. The DNA of the CDR3 is TGTGCCAGCAGTCAACTTGGGACAGTGTCAGGCGATTCACCCCTCCACTTT. Its translation is CASSQLGTVSGDSPLHF.

This clonotype has more than one count but fewer than ten. The rearrangement links TRBV3-1 to TRBJ2-1; D not certain. The CDR3 is 12 amino acids. Trimming pared 0 bases from V and 7 bases from J, leaving 4 bases between. Germline V gene data show CDR1 as LGHDT and CDR2 as YNNKEL (reference sequence). In nucleotides, the CDR3 is TGTGCCAGCAGCCAAGAATTAAATGAGCAGTTCTTC. Translated: CASSQELNEQFF.

The count of this clonotype is one. A much more abundant neighbour one base away suggests this may be a read error. The V call is TRBV27, the J call TRBJ2-1; 7 nucleotides agree with TRBD2. Germline V gene sequence: CDR1 MNHEY, CDR2 SMNVEV (reference sequence). The length of the CDR3 is 15 residues. CDR3 in amino acids: CASSSRLASCNEQFF. The CDR3 nucleotides are TGTGCCAGCTCCTCCCGACTAGCCTCCTGCAATGAGCAGTTCTTC.

Ten or more counts support this clonotype. The chain links TRBV10-2 to TRBJ2-7; D is unresolved. V lost 0 bases and J 0 bases, leaving 6 bases between the germline ends. This CDR3 has 14 residues. CDR1 WSHSY and CDR2 SAAADI come from the germline V gene. The DNA of the CDR3 is TGCGCCAGCAGTGAGTCCTCAGGCTCCTACGAGCAGTACTTC. Translating it yields CASSESSGSYEQYF.

V is TRBV19 and J is TRBJ2-1; D assignment may be TRBD1 or TRBD2 (5 bases each). This CDR3 contains 14 residues. V lost 4 bases and J lost 8, with 15 bases in between. Germline lookup yields CDR1 LNHDA and CDR2 SQIVND (reference sequence). CDR3 sequence reads: CASSNRDRLDEQFF. In nucleotides, the CDR3 is TGTGCCAGTAGTAACCGGGACCGTCTGGATGAGCAGTTCTTC.

The sample holds a few counts of this clonotype. The chain links TRBV29-1 to TRBJ1-1, with D unclear. This CDR3 region has 11 residues. Trimming cost V 3 bases and J 3 bases, with 5 bases left between them. Germline CDR1 is SQVTM and CDR2 is ANQGSEA. The CDR3 coding sequence is TGCAGCGTTGACGAGTACACTGAAGCTTTCTTT. It codes for CSVDEYTEAFF.

The chain uses TRBV20-1 and TRBJ1-3, with D perhaps TRBD1 (5 bases). The CDR3 is 14 amino acids. From germline, CDR1 is DFQATT and CDR2 SNEGSKA (reference sequence). Deletions cut 3 bases from V and 0 bases from J, with 9 bases between. The CDR3, as DNA: TGCAGTGCTAGGCGGGGGGGCTCTGGAAACACCATATATTTT. Protein: CSARRGGSGNTIYF.

The chain employs TRBV3-1 and TRBJ2-5; D may be TRBD1 or TRBD2 (5 bases each). CDR1 LGHDT and CDR2 YNNKEL come from the germline V gene (reference sequence). The CDR3 is made up of 13 amino acids. The V end was cut by 11 bases, the J end by 2 bases, with 15 bases between. The DNA of the CDR3 is TGTGCCGCGAGGGGCGTAGGACAAGAGACCCAGTACTTC. It encodes CAARGVGQETQYF.

This clonotype turned up a few times. The J gene is TRBJ2-1, the V gene TRBV9; unclear D gene. The CDR3 extends over 13 amino acids. The germline V gene has CDR1 SGDLS and CDR2 YYNGEE. Deletions cut 5 bases from V and 6 bases from J, with 12 bases between. The CDR3 nucleotides read TGTGCCAGCAGTGATGACCCAGTCAATGAGCAGTTCTTC. Its translation: CASSDDPVNEQFF.

Many counts were recorded for this clonotype. The V and J genes are TRBV27 and TRBJ2-3; 11 positions agree with TRBD2. The V gene's germline CDR1 is MNHEY and CDR2 SMNVEV (reference sequence). The CDR3 runs 15 residues. Germline trimming cut 4 bases from V and 3 bases from J; bases unmatched to any gene: 3. The CDR3 sequence: CASSSTSGRTDTQYF. In DNA form, the CDR3 reads TGTGCCAGCAGTTCCACTAGCGGGAGAACAGATACGCAGTATTTT.

Note on this clonotype: The junction does not match germline at one end; this may be a read error. The CDR3, as DNA: TGTGCCTGCAGTCGGGAGGGGGTAACAGATACGCAGTATTTT. Its translation: CACSREGVTDTQYF. V is TRBV11-2 and J is TRBJ2-3; 8 bases agree with TRBD2. This CDR3 has 14 residues. CDR1 SGHAT and CDR2 FQNNGV come from the germline V gene.